The 6 T cell receptor beta chains given below trace back to one sample, sequenced in a study of cytomegalovirus exposure and HLA in healthy donors. Method: immunoSEQ multiplex PCR; TCRdb's copy keeps in-frame clones and lacks some. Of about 220,000 clones detected, around 88% appear once; the ten largest clones hold 2.9%. Sequenced input: PBMCs. These receptor sequences come from a woman aged 18-29 years in good health and CMV-seronegative.

The chain uses TRBV19 and TRBJ1-1; 9 bases align to TRBD1. V gave up 5 bases and J gave up 10 bases; unmatched junction bases: 11. Per germline, CDR1 LNHDA and CDR2 SQIVND (reference sequence). The CDR3 sequence is 14 residues long. The CDR3 region is CASSPGTGIRGAFF. The DNA for the CDR3 is TGTGCCAGTAGTCCCGGGACAGGGATTCGAGGAGCTTTCTTT.

The chain combines TRBV11-3 with TRBJ2-2; 10 bases align to TRBD2. The V gene's germline CDR1 is SGHNT and CDR2 YENEEA. The CDR3 spans 16 residues. V trimming: 4 bases; J trimming: 0 bases; junction bases outside the gene matches: 2. CDR3 sequence (DNA): TGTGCCAGCAGCTCTAGCGGGAGCACGAACACCGGGGAGCTGTTTTTT. It is translated as CASSSSGSTNTGELFF. Full variable domain (missing parts from reference TRBV11-3 and TRBJ2-2): EAGVVQSPRYKIIEKKQPVAFWCNPISGHNTLYWYLQNLGQGPELLIRYENEEAVDDSQLPKDRFSAERLKGVDSTLKIQPAELGDSAVYLCASSSSGSTNTGELFFGEGSRLTVL.

This sequence joins TRBV10-3 and TRBJ2-3; a possible D gene is TRBD1 (7 bases). Per germline, CDR1 ENHRY and CDR2 SYGVKD. The V and J ends lost 4 bases and 0 bases respectively, with 14 bases between them. This CDR3 region has 16 residues. CDR3 residues: CAISGRGQESTDTQYF. Written as DNA, the CDR3 is TGTGCCATCAGTGGGAGGGGGCAAGAGAGCACAGATACGCAGTATTTT.

This chain joins TRBV28 and TRBJ2-7; perhaps TRBD2 as D (5 bases). The length of the CDR3 is 16 residues. Trimming stripped 5 bases from V and 3 bases from J, with 20 bases between. CDR1 and CDR2 from the germline V gene are MDHEN and SYDVKM. CDR3 nucleotide sequence: TGTGCCAGCAGTCTGACTCGACTAAGTCCGTTCTACGAGCAGTACTTC. Translated: CASSLTRLSPFYEQYF.

The rearrangement links TRBV6-6 to TRBJ2-1; D not certain. Trimming took off 5 bases at V and 3 bases at J, with 8 bases between the two ends. The CDR3 runs 13 residues. The germline V gene encodes CDR1 MNHNY and CDR2 SVGAGI (reference sequence). The CDR3 reads CASSTEDYNEQFF. CDR3 DNA: TGTGCCAGCAGTACCGAGGACTACAATGAGCAGTTCTTC.

A note on this clone: One end of the junction fails to match germline, which may point to a read error. This chain connects TRBV4-1 to TRBJ2-1; the match to TRBD2 covers 14 bases. Germline V lookup: CDR1 MGHRA, CDR2 YSYEKL. This CDR3 has 16 residues. CDR3 in DNA: TGCGCCAGCAGCCATCGGACTAGCGGGGGGTACAGTGAGCAGTTCTTC. Its protein is CASSHRTSGGYSEQFF.